These 10 T cell receptor beta chains were all obtained from the same sample, sequenced in a study of yellow fever vaccine responses in identical twins. TCRdb processed the RT-PCR reads anew with MiXCR; each CDR3 protein has one entry. The data show 13,000 to 15,000 distinct CDR3 sequences, with 84% seen just once and about 0.65% held by the top ten. The sequencing here drew on T cells from blood (PBMCs), unsorted or a sorted subset (not recorded which), taken before or after yellow fever vaccination (not recorded which). All receptors derive from a woman aged 18-29 years who received the yellow fever vaccine.

In this sample, this clonotype turned up once. V and J are TRBV14 and TRBJ2-1; no firm D call. Trimming removed 2 bases from V and 4 bases from J, with 9 bases in between. Germline CDR1 and CDR2: SGHDN and FVKESK. This CDR3 is built from 14 residues. This CDR3 is CASSQLLSYNEQFF. The CDR3 DNA reads as TGTGCCAGCAGCCAATTACTATCGTACAATGAGCAGTTCTTC.

This CDR3 is CASSPPAGSAMNTEAFF. The CDR3 nucleotides read TGTGCCAGCTCACCACCGGCGGGGTCCGCCATGAACACTGAAGCTTTCTTT. The chain is built from TRBV18 and TRBJ1-1; D remains ambiguous. This CDR3 contains 17 residues. Trimming pared 0 bases from V and 0 bases from J, leaving 14 bases between. Looked up from germline, CDR1 is KGHSH and CDR2 is LQKENI.

The V and J genes are TRBV4-1 and TRBJ2-1; no clear D. Trimming removed 0 bases at V and 9 bases at J, with 9 bases between. The CDR3 has 13 residues. Looked up from germline, CDR1 is MGHRA and CDR2 is YSYEKL. The CDR3 loop reads CASSQERRSEQFF. In DNA form, the CDR3 reads TGCGCCAGCAGCCAAGAACGTCGTAGTGAGCAGTTCTTC.

This rearrangement joins TRBV7-2 to TRBJ2-2; 8 positions agree with TRBD1. Trimming at V came to 7 bases and at J to 2 bases, leaving 6 bases not matched to a gene. The germline V gene has CDR1 SGHTA and CDR2 FQGNSA. This CDR3 region has 15 residues. The CDR3 sequence: CASTMTGVNTGELFF. The DNA of the CDR3 is TGTGCCAGCACCATGACAGGGGTCAACACCGGGGAGCTGTTTTTT.

In its sample, this clonotype was seen once. The rearrangement uses TRBV7-3 and TRBJ2-3; 7 bases align to TRBD2. The length of the CDR3 is 18 residues. V shed 5 bases and J 1 base; nucleotides not matched to a gene: 15. Per germline, CDR1 SGHTA and CDR2 FQGTGA. This chain's CDR3 is CASSAPPGRGGGTDTQYF. For the CDR3, the DNA is TGTGCCAGCAGCGCCCCTCCCGGGCGCGGGGGAGGCACAGATACGCAGTATTTT.

The V gene is TRBV6-1, the J gene TRBJ1-5; no reliable D call. Looked up from germline, CDR1 is MNHNS and CDR2 is SASEGT. CDR3 length equals 13 residues. V lost 6 bases, J lost 5 bases, and 11 bases lay in between. CDR3 protein: CASRLTVHQPQHF. For the CDR3, the DNA is TGTGCCAGCAGGTTGACTGTGCATCAGCCCCAGCATTTT.

The chain links TRBV20-1 to TRBJ2-3; TRBD2 aligns across 7 bases. There are 11 residues in the CDR3. The trim removed 6 bases at V and 9 bases at J, leaving 6 bases unmatched. From germline, CDR1 is DFQATT and CDR2 SNEGSKA (reference sequence). The DNA for the CDR3 is TGCAGTGCCGGCGGACTAGAGACGCAGTATTTT. Translation: CSAGGLETQYF.

The rearrangement joins TRBV19 to TRBJ2-1; D is unclear. This CDR3 is 15 amino acids long. Germline V CDR1 and CDR2: LNHDA, SQIVND (reference sequence). Trimming shortened V by 4 bases and J by 0 bases, and 10 bases separated the two germline ends. The CDR3 sequence is CASSTVPNSYNEQFF. The CDR3 nucleotides read TGTGCCAGTAGTACGGTACCAAACTCCTACAATGAGCAGTTCTTC.

The V call is TRBV4-1, the J call TRBJ2-3; D is unresolved. V lost 4 bases to trimming and J lost 2 bases, with 10 bases between them. This CDR3 has 14 residues. From germline, CDR1 is MGHRA and CDR2 YSYEKL. CDR3 nucleotide sequence: TGCGCCAGCAGCCTCCCACCGAACACAGATACGCAGTATTTT. Translated, it gives CASSLPPNTDTQYF.

V is TRBV5-1 and J is TRBJ2-2; tentatively, D is TRBD2 (5 bases). This CDR3 comprises 15 residues. Per germline, CDR1 SGHRS and CDR2 YFSETQ. Deletions cut 5 bases from V and 3 bases from J, with 14 bases between. CDR3 protein: CASRDRERDTGELFF. The CDR3 DNA follows: TGCGCCAGCAGAGATAGGGAGAGGGACACCGGGGAGCTGTTTTTT.